The T cell receptor beta chain described here comes from a study of CD8+ T cells in alopecia areata. As for the study in general: Treated patients took oral tofacitinib at 5 to 10 mg twice daily.

After isolation, RNA underwent reverse transcription to generate cDNA as the sequencing template. The table came from immunoSEQ multiplex PCR; TCRdb's copy has only in-frame clones and leaves some out. The sample includes around 61,000 clones, 45% to 55% of them seen just once. Trimming cost V 3 bases and J 7 bases; bases outside gene matches: 7. The germline CDR1 and CDR2 sequences are MNHEY and SMNVEV (reference sequence). The CDR3 extends over 15 amino acids. Overall study findings and caveats: Lesional scalp, notably in alopecia totalis/universalis, had clonality above that of normal scalp.

About this clone itself: The antigen remains undetermined.

This sample comprised CD8+ T cells sorted from blood, obtained at week 0. The sequence derives from a human donor with alopecia areata. The chain is built from TRBV27 and TRBJ2-7; 12 positions agree with TRBD2. The CDR3 sequence is CASSFGLAGGREQYF. The CDR3 DNA follows: TGTGCCAGCAGTTTCGGGCTAGCGGGAGGGCGAGAGCAGTACTTC.